These 8 T cell receptor beta chains originate from one sample sequenced in a study of T cell responses to AZD1222 COVID-19 vaccine. TCRdb's copy holds only in-frame clones and misses some; the assay was immunoSEQ multiplex PCR. The sample holds 150,000 to 200,000 clones, almost 95% seen once. The sample was peripheral blood, taken on day 0 of AZD1222 vaccination. Receptors were obtained from an adult in good health.

The chain links TRBV4-3 to TRBJ2-1, with D hard to call. Germline V lookup: CDR1 LGHNA, CDR2 YSLEER. V shed 2 bases and J shed 0 bases, with 11 bases lying between them. The CDR3 covers 16 residues. For the CDR3, the DNA is TGCGCCAGCAGCCAACTTATGCAAAGCTCCTACAATGAGCAGTTCTTC. Its protein is CASSQLMQSSYNEQFF.

The gene calls are TRBV28 and TRBJ2-3; 13 positions agree with TRBD2. The CDR3 is 16 residues long. The V gene end was trimmed by 6 bases and the J gene end by 3 bases; junction bases not matched to a gene: 6. CDR1 MDHEN and CDR2 SYDVKM come from the germline V gene. The CDR3 reads CASSSGTSGMTDTQYF. CDR3 sequence (DNA): TGTGCCAGCAGCTCCGGGACTAGCGGGATGACAGATACGCAGTATTTT.

This clone has only a few counts. The chain joins TRBV3-1 (or the pseudogene TRBV3-2) to TRBJ2-7; D is ambiguous. V was pared by 0 bases and J by 2 bases, with 17 bases between. In germline, CDR1 is LGHDT, CDR2 YNNKEL (reference sequence). The CDR3 extends over 17 amino acids. DNA for the CDR3: TGTGCCAGCAGCCAAGACCCCAAATGGACCCATCCCTACGAGCAGTACTTC. This sequence encodes CASSQDPKWTHPYEQYF.

This sequence joins TRBV12-2 and TRBJ2-7; TRBD1 was called by the table and not checked on the DNA. TRBV12-2 counts as a pseudogene. The CDR3 totals 14 residues. Here the CDR3 reads CASRDGTGLYEQYF. CDR3 coding DNA: TGTGCAAGTCGCGACGGGACAGGGTTATACGAGCAGTACTTC.

The CDR3 protein is CASSSTPTSGTHGEQFF. The DNA for the CDR3 is TGCGCCAGCAGCTCGACCCCTACTAGCGGGACCCACGGTGAGCAGTTCTTC. V gene TRBV4-3 combines with J gene TRBJ2-1; the match to TRBD2 covers 10 bases. The CDR3 is made up of 17 amino acids. CDR1 is LGHNA, CDR2 YSLEER, per germline. The V segment lost 5 bases and the J segment 9 bases; nucleotides outside the gene matches: 16.

J is TRBJ1-4 and V is TRBV6-4; D perhaps matches TRBD1 (6 bases). Trimming cost V 8 bases and J 6 bases, with 25 bases left between them. The germline V gene has CDR1 MRHNA and CDR2 SNTAGT. This CDR3 contains 17 residues. CDR3 region: CASARHQRGEVDEKLFF. DNA of the CDR3: TGTGCCAGCGCTAGACACCAAAGGGGGGAAGTTGATGAAAAACTGTTTTTT.

The gene calls are TRBV28 and TRBJ1-5; D perhaps matches TRBD1 (6 bases). The V end was cut by 6 bases, the J end by 6 bases, with 18 bases between. CDR3 length: 15 residues. Germline CDR1 and CDR2: MDHEN and SYDVKM. The DNA for the CDR3 is TGTGCCAGCAGGATAGGGGGAGTAGGGGTTCAGCCCCAGCATTTT. This encodes CASRIGGVGVQPQHF.

CDR3 in amino acids: CASSLASGPPDTQYF. Written as DNA, the CDR3 is TGCGCCAGCAGCTTGGCTTCGGGGCCCCCAGATACGCAGTATTTT. This chain links TRBV5-1 with TRBJ2-3, with D tentatively TRBD1 or TRBD2 (5 bases each). Germline loops: CDR1 SGHRS, CDR2 YFSETQ. The ends were cut back, 0 bases at V and 4 bases at J, with 12 bases in the middle. This CDR3 is built from 15 residues.